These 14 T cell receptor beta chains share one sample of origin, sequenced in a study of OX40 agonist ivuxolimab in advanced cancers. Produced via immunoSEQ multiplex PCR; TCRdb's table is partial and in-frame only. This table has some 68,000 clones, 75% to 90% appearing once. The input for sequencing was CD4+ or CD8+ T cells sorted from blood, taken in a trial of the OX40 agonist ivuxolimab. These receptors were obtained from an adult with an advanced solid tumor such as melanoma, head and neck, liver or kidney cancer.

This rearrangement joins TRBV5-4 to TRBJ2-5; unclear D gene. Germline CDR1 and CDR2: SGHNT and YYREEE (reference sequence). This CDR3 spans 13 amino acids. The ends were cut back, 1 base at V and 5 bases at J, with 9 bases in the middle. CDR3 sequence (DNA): TGTGCCAGCAGCTTGAAGGGTACCGAGACCCAGTACTTC. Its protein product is CASSLKGTETQYF. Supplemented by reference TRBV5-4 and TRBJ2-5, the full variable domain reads ETGVTQSPTHLIKTRGQQVTLRCSSQSGHNTVSWYQQALGQGPQFIFQYYREEENGRGNFPPRFSGLQFPNYSSELNVNALELDDSALYLCASSLKGTETQYFGPGTRLLVL.

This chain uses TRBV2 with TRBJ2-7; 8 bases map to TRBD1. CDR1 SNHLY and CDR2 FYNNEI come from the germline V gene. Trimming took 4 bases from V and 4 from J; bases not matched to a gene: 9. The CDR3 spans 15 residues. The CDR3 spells CASSASGQGWYEQYF. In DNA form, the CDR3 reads TGTGCCAGCAGTGCAAGCGGACAGGGATGGTACGAGCAGTACTTC.

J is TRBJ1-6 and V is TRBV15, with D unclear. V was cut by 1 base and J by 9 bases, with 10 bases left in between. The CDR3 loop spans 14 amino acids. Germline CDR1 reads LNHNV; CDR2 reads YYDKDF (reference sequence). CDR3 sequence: CATSRVSGVSPLHF. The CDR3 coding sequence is TGTGCCACCAGCAGAGTGAGTGGGGTTTCACCCCTCCACTTT.

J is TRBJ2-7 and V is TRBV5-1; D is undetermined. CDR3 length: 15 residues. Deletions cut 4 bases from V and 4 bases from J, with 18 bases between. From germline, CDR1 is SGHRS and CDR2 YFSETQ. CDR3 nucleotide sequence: TGCGCCAGCAGCACCCTGCCCTCATTTGATTACGAGCAGTACTTC. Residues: CASSTLPSFDYEQYF.

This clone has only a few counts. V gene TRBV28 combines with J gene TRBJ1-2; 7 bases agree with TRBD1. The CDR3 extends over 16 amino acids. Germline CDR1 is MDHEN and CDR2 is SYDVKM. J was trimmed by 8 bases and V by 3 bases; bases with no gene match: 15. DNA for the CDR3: TGTGCCAGCAGTTTTGTGATTAGAGGGGGCTCTTGGGGCTACACCTTC. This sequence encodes CASSFVIRGGSWGYTF.

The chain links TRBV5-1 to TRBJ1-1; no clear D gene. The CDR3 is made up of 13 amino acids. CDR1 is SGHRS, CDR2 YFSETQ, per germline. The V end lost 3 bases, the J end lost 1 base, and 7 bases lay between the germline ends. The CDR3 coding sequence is TGCGCCAGCAGCTCAGGAGAGAACACTGAAGCTTTCTTT. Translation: CASSSGENTEAFF.

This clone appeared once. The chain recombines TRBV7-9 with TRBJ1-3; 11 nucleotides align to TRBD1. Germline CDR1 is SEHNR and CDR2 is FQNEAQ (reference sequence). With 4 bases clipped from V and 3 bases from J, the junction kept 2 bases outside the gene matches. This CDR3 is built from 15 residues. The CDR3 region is CASSSDRGLGNTIYF. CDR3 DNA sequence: TGTGCCAGCAGCTCGGACAGGGGGCTTGGAAACACCATATATTTT.

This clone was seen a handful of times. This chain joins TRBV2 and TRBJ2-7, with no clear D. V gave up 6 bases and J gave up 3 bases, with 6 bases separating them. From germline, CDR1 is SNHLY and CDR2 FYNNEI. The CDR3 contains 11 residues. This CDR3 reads CASRELYEQYF. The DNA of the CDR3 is TGTGCCAGCAGGGAACTCTACGAGCAGTACTTC. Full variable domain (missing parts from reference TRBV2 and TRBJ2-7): EPEVTQTPSHQVTQMGQEVILRCVPISNHLYFYWYRQILGQKVEFLVSFYNNEISEKSEIFDDQFSVERPDGSNFTLKIRSTKLEDSAMYFCASRELYEQYFGPGTRLTVT.

CDR3 DNA: TGCGCCAGCAGCTCCCTACGGGACGAAGGGGGGCAGTATTTT. Protein sequence: CASSSLRDEGGQYF. The chain is built from TRBV5-1 and TRBJ2-3; TRBD1 is a possible D gene (6 bases). Trimming pared 3 bases from V and 11 bases from J, leaving 19 bases between. The CDR3 covers 14 residues. CDR1 is SGHRS and CDR2 is YFSETQ in the germline V gene.

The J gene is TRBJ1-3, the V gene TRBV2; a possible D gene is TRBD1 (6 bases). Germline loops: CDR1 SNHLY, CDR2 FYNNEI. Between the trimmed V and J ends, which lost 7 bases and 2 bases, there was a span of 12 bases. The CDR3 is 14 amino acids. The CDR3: CASKSQGPGNTIYF. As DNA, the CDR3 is TGTGCCAGCAAAAGTCAGGGGCCTGGAAACACCATATATTTT. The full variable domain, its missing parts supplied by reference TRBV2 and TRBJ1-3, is EPEVTQTPSHQVTQMGQEVILRCVPISNHLYFYWYRQILGQKVEFLVSFYNNEISEKSEIFDDQFSVERPDGSNFTLKIRSTKLEDSAMYFCASKSQGPGNTIYFGEGSWLTVV.

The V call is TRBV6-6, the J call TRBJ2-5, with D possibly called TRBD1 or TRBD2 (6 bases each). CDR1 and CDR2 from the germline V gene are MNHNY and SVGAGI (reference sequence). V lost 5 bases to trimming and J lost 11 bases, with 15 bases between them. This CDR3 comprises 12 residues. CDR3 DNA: TGTGCCAGCAGTCCTGGGGGGCGAGAGCAGTACTTC. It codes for CASSPGGREQYF.

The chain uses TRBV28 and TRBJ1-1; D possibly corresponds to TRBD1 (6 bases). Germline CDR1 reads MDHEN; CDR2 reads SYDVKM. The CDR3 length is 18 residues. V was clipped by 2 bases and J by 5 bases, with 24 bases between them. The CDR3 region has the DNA TGTGCCAGCAGTTTAATAGATTCAGGGGTGGTTCGATGGACTGAAGCTTTCTTT. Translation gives CASSLIDSGVVRWTEAFF.

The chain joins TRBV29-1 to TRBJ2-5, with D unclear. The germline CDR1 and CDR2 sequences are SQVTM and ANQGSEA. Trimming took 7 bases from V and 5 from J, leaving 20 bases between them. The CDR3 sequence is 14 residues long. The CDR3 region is CSAVVGSKWETQYF. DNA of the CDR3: TGCAGCGCTGTCGTGGGTTCCAAATGGGAGACCCAGTACTTC. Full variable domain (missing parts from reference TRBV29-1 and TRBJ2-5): SAVISQKPSRDICQRGTSLTIQCQVDSQVTMMFWYRQQPGQSLTLIATANQGSEATYESGFVIDKFPISRPNLTFSTLTVSNMSPEDSSIYLCSAVVGSKWETQYFGPGTRLLVL.

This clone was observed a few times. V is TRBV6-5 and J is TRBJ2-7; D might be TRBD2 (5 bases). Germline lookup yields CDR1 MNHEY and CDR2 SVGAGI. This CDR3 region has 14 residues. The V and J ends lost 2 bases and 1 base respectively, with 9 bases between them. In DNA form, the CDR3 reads TGTGCCAGCAGTTACGGAGGTGTGTCCTACGAGCAGTACTTC. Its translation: CASSYGGVSYEQYF.